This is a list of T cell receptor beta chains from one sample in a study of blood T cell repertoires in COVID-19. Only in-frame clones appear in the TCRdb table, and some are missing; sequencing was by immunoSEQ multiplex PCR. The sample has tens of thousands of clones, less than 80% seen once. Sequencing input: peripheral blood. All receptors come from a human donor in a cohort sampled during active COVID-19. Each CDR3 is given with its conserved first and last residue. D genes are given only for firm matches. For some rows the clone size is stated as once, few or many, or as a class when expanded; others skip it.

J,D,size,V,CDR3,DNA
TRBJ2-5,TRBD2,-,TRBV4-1,CASSQGTSGTYWETQYF,TGCGCCAGCAGCCAAGGGACTAGCGGGACTTATTGGGAGACCCAGTACTTC
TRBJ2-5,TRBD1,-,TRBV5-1,CASSSGTGVETQYF,TGCGCCAGCAGCTCCGGGACAGGGGTGGAGACCCAGTACTTC
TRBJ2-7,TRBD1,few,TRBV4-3,CASSQNPTGEEQYF,TGCGCCAGCAGCCAAAACCCTACAGGGGAGGAGCAGTACTTC
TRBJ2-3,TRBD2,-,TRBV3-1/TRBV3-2,CASSQELPTSGNTDTQYF,TGTGCCAGCAGCCAAGAGCTCCCGACTAGCGGTAACACAGATACGCAGTATTTT
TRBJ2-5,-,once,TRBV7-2,CASSLFTRKETQYF,TGTGCCAGCAGCCTCTTCACTAGGAAAGAGACCCAGTACTTC
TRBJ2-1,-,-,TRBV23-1,CASSQSIGVIGGSSYNEQFF,TGCGCCAGCAGTCAATCGATTGGGGTGATCGGGGGAAGCTCCTACAATGAGCAGTTCTTC
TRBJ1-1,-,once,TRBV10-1,CASRMEPNTEAFF,TGCGCCAGCAGGATGGAGCCGAACACTGAAGCTTTCTTT
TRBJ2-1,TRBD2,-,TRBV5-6,CASSLDPGGEQFF,TGTGCCAGCAGCTTGGACCCGGGAGGTGAGCAGTTCTTC
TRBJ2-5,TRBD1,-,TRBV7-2,CASSPRQGLKETQYF,TGTGCCAGCAGCCCCAGACAGGGTCTTAAGGAGACCCAGTACTTC
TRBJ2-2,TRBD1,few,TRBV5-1,CASSQKRTGGNTGELFF,TGCGCCAGCAGCCAAAAACGGACAGGAGGGAACACCGGGGAGCTGTTTTTT
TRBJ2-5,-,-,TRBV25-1,CASSDSGPVETQYF,TGTGCCAGCAGTGATTCAGGTCCGGTGGAGACCCAGTACTTC
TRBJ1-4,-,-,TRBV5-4,CASSLTGEKLFF,TGTGCCAGCAGCTTGACAGGTGAAAAACTGTTTTTT
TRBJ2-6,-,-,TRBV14,CASSPIFQGPGANVLTF,TGTGCCAGCAGCCCAATCTTTCAGGGTCCTGGGGCCAACGTCCTGACTTTC
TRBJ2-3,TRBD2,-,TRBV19,CASSEAGGRDTQYF,TGTGCCAGTAGTGAAGCGGGAGGCCGGGATACGCAGTATTTT
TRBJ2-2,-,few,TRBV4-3,CASSQDLVPGNTGELFF,TGCGCCAGCAGCCAAGATCTCGTCCCGGGAAACACCGGGGAGCTGTTTTTT
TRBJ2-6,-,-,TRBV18,CASSGGRSGANVLTF,TGTGCCAGCTCTGGGGGCAGATCTGGGGCCAACGTCCTGACTTTC
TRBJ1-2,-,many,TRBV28,CASRRRGLSYTF,TGTGCCAGCAGGAGGAGAGGGTTAAGCTACACCTTC
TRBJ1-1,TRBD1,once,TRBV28,CASSPTGVRNTEAFF,TGTGCCAGCAGTCCGACAGGGGTGCGGAACACTGAAGCTTTCTTT
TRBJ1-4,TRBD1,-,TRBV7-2,CASRQTGGDEKLFF,TGTGCCAGCAGGCAAACAGGGGGCGATGAAAAACTGTTTTTT
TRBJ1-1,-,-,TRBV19,CASSILRGEAFF,TGTGCCAGTAGTATCCTCAGGGGTGAAGCTTTCTTT
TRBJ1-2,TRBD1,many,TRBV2,CASSEGTGQYGYTF,TGTGCCAGCAGTGAGGGGACAGGGCAGTATGGCTACACCTTC
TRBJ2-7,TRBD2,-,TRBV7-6,CASSFGTSGTYEQYF,TGTGCCAGCAGCTTCGGGACTAGCGGTACCTACGAGCAGTACTTC
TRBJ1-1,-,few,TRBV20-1,CSASLAVEAFF,TGCAGTGCTAGTCTGGCAGTTGAAGCTTTCTTT
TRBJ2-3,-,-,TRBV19,CASSVREGTDTQYF,TGTGCCAGTAGTGTGCGGGAAGGCACAGATACGCAGTATTTT
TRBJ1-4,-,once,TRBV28,CASSYTGRATNEKLFF,TGTGCCAGCAGTTACACAGGGAGAGCGACTAATGAAAAACTGTTTTTT
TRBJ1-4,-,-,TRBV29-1,CSVELGGREKLFF,TGCAGCGTTGAGTTGGGCGGGAGGGAAAAACTGTTTTTT
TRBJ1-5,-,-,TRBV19,CASTIREGNQPQHF,TGTGCCAGTACGATTCGGGAGGGCAATCAGCCCCAGCATTTT
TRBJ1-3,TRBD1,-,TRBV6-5,CASSKLQGSSDTIYF,TGTGCCAGCAGTAAATTACAGGGGTCGTCGGACACCATATATTTT